The clone carrying this TCR beta chain was seen at least ten times. Its antigen remains unidentified. The time point here: newly diagnosed GD, antithyroid drugs for less than 3 months. PBMC RNA was the source of the TCR library. This specimen belongs to a study of regulatory T cells in long-lasting Graves disease. Investigators prepared the TCR beta libraries by applying iRepertoire HTBI primers and Arm-PCR of CDR3 regions. TCRdb passed the multiplex PCR reads through MiXCR, listing each CDR3 protein once. Of approximately 440,000 distinct CDR3 sequences listed, about 16% are singletons. Germline CDR1 and CDR2: MNHGY and SVAAGI. This CDR3 region has 16 residues. V dropped 3 bases and J dropped 2; count of bases not matched to a gene: 7. General study results and limits: Owing to a sample size that was small, accuracy may have been reduced.

In addition, the sample was reused for a study of T cells in Graves' hyperthyroidism and ophthalmopathy. That work adds: In making diagnoses, clinical symptoms, serum thyroxine and TRAb, thyroid ultrasound and orbital computed tomography were all used.

Source: peripheral blood mononuclear cells (PBMCs), taken at new diagnosis, from a patient treated with antithyroid drugs. The V and J genes are TRBV6-9 and TRBJ2-7; 10 nucleotides match TRBD1. The TCR sequence derives from a man aged 40-55 years with Graves disease. CDR3 sequence: CASSYESGTGAYEQYF. The DNA for the CDR3 is TGTGCCAGCAGTTACGAATCCGGGACAGGGGCCTACGAGCAGTACTTC.